This T cell receptor (beta chain) came from a study of blood T cell repertoires in COVID-19. Across the whole study: Researchers got acute and convalescent COVID-19 samples from the United States, Italy and Spain.

Authors' methods: Reference gene primer amplification gave estimated nucleated cell counts. Sequencing used immunoSEQ multiplex PCR; TCRdb keeps in-frame clones, though not all of them. The V and J calls and clone size were taken over from that table, and D and trimming were inferred from the DNA. The repertoire includes tens of thousands of clones, 70% to 90% of them detected once, and roughly 12% sits in the top ten. The receptor comes from a human donor in a cohort sampled during active COVID-19. The sample consisted of peripheral blood.

The CDR3 reads CASEGVGDSYEQYF. The CDR3 DNA reads as TGTGCCAGCGAAGGAGTGGGTGATTCCTACGAGCAGTACTTC. The J gene is TRBJ2-7, the V gene TRBV28, with D uncertain. V was shortened by 8 bases and J by 1 base, with 15 bases between the two germline ends. The length of the CDR3 is 14 residues. CDR1 and CDR2 from the germline V gene are MDHEN and SYDVKM.